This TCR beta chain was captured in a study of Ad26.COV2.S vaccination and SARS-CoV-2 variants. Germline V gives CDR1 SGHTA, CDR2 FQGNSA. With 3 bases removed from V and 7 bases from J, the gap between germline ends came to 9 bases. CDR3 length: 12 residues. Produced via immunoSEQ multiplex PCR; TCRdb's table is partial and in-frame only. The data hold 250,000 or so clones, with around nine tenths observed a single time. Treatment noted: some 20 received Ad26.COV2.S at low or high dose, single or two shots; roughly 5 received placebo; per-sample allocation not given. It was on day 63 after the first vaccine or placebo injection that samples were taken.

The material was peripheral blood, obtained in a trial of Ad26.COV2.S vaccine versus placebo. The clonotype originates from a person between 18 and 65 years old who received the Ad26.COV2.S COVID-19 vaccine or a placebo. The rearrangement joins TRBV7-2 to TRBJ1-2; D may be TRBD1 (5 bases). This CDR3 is CASSLGRVGYTF. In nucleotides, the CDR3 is TGTGCCAGCAGCTTGGGCAGGGTTGGCTACACCTTC. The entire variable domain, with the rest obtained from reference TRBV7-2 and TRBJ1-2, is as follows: GAGVSQSPSNKVTEKGKDVELRCDPISGHTALYWYRQSLGQGLEFLIYFQGNSAPDKSGLPSDRFSAERTGGSVSTLTIQRTQQEDSAVYLCASSLGRVGYTFGSGTRLTVV.